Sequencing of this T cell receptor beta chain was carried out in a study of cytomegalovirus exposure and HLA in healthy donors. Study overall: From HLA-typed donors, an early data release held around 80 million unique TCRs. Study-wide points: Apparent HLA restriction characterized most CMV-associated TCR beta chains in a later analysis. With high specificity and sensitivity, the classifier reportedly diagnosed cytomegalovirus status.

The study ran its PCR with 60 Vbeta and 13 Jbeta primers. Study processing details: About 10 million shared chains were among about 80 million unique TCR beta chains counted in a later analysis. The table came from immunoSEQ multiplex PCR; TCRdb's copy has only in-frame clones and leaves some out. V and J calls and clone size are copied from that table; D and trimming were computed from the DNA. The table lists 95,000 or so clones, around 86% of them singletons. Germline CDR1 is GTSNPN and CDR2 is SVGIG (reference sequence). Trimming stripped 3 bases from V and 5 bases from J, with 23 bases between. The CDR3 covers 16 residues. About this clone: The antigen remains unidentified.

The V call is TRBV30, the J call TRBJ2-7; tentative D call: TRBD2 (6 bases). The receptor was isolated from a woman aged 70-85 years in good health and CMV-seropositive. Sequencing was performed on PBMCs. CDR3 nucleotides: TGTGCCTGGAGAGCCCCACGATTGGGGGAGCGGGACGAGCAGTACTTC. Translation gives CAWRAPRLGERDEQYF.